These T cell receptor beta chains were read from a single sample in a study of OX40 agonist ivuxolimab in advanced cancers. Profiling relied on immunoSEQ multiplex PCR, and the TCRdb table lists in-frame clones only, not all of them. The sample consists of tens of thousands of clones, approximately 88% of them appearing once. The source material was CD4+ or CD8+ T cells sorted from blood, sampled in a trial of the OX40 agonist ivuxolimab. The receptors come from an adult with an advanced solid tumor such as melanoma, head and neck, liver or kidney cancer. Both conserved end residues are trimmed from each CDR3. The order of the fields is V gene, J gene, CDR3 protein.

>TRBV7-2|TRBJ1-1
ASSPGGGAEAF
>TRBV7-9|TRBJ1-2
ASSLVTDYGYT
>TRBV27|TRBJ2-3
ASSLPFTDTQY
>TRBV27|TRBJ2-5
ASSSVGGQETQY
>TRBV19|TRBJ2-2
ASSNHRKNTGELF
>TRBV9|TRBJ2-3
ASSVADLGFGDTQY
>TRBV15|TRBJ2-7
ATRTGARAGGRFEQY
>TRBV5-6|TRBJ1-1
ASSLEGRNTEAF
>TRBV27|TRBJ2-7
ASRAPPLNEQY
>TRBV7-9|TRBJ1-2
ASSSSTGGSPYGYT
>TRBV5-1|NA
ASSVGAGTATYEQY
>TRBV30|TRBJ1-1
AWSVNMNTEAF
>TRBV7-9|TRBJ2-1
ASSLGRLGGEQF
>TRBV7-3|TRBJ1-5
ASSPPGRREQPQH
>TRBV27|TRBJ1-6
ASSSGQSNSPLH
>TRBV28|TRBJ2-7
ASSLSVGLGGYEQY
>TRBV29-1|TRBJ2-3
SVEYYRGDGLAGGPPDTQY
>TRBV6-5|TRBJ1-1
ASSHSTGRRTEAF
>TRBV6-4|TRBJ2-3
ASSTTSGSQDTQY
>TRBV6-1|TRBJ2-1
ASSEGEAANEQF
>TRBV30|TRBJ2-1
AWRAGTGFNEQF
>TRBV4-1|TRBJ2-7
ASSQDRTSGYEQY
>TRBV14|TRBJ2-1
ASSQGAVRNEQF
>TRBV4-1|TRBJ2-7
ASSQSRETTYEQY
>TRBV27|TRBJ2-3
ASSSPLAGGTDTQY
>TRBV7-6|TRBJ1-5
ASSPRKGQPQH
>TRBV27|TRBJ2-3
ASLGGVHPDTQY
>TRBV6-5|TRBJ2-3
ASSLGQGATDTQY
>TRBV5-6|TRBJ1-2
ASSPTTSGYT
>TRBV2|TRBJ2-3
AREESPDTQY
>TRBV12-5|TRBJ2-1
ASGLPDRGPYNEQF
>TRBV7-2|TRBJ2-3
ASSLLAGGSGDTQY
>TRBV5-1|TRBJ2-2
ASSPAGRNTGELF
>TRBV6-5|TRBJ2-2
ASSYREAGELF
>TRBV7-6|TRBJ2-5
ASMGETQY
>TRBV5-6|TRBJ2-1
ASSLDHLSYNEQF
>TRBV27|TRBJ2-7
ASSSPSATYEQY
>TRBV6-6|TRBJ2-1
ASLPRASSYNEQF
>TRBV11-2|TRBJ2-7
ASSLGRTGLSSYEQY
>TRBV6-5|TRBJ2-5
ASSYSQGLGTQY
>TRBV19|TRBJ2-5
ASSFNHLERETQY
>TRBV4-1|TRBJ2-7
ASSQTQGYEQY
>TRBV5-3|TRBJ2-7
ARSSVTSGRQAYEQY
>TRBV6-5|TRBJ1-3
ASSYGGVDTIY
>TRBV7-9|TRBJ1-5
ASSQFAQAGNQPQH
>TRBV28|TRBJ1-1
ASSLFSGGGKAF
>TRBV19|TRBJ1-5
ASSMLGYNQPQH
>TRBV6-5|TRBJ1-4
ASSYGQGMEEKLF
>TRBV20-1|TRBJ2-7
SALLASEQY
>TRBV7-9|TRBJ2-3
ASSLLAGFTDTQY
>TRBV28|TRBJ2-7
ASSRTLGLGYEQY
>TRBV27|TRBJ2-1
ASSQGTALNEQF
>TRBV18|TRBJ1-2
ASSTESLYGYT
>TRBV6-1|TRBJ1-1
ASSEWLTSTEAF
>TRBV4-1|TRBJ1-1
ASSPREGVNTEAF